This T cell receptor beta chain was retrieved from a study of control samples from healthy donors and cancer patients. The CDR3 covers 15 residues. Germline V gene sequence: CDR1 LGHNA, CDR2 YSLEER. With V trimmed by 3 bases and J by 4 bases, 6 bases remained unmatched. Sequenced by immunoSEQ multiplex PCR; TCRdb stores in-frame clones only, minus some. Seen here are under 200,000 clones, 90% to 95% observed once, and the top ten hold more than 1.3%. This chain joins TRBV4-3 and TRBJ2-7; 10 bases are a match to TRBD2. The receptor comes from a woman in her 30s in good health. Material for sequencing was blood. This chain's CDR3 is CASSQGGTSEYEQYF. The CDR3 DNA reads as TGCGCCAGCAGCCAGGGCGGGACTAGCGAATACGAGCAGTACTTC.